This T cell receptor beta chain was recorded in a study of OX40 agonist ivuxolimab in advanced cancers. Method: immunoSEQ multiplex PCR; TCRdb's copy keeps in-frame clones and lacks some. The data show fewer than 65,000 clones, approximately 86% seen once. The CDR3 spans 15 residues. Trimming at V came to 2 bases and at J to 8 bases, leaving 9 bases not matched to a gene. Per the germline V gene, CDR1 is GTSNPN and CDR2 is SVGIG (reference sequence). The rearrangement uses TRBV30 and TRBJ1-4, with 9 bases aligning to TRBD1. The sequence was collected from an adult with an advanced solid tumor such as melanoma, head and neck, liver or kidney cancer. The starting material was CD4+ or CD8+ T cells sorted from blood, obtained in a trial of the OX40 agonist ivuxolimab. CDR3 protein: CAWSFRGQGGEKLFF. For the CDR3, the DNA is TGTGCCTGGAGTTTTCGGGGACAGGGCGGGGAAAAACTGTTTTTT.